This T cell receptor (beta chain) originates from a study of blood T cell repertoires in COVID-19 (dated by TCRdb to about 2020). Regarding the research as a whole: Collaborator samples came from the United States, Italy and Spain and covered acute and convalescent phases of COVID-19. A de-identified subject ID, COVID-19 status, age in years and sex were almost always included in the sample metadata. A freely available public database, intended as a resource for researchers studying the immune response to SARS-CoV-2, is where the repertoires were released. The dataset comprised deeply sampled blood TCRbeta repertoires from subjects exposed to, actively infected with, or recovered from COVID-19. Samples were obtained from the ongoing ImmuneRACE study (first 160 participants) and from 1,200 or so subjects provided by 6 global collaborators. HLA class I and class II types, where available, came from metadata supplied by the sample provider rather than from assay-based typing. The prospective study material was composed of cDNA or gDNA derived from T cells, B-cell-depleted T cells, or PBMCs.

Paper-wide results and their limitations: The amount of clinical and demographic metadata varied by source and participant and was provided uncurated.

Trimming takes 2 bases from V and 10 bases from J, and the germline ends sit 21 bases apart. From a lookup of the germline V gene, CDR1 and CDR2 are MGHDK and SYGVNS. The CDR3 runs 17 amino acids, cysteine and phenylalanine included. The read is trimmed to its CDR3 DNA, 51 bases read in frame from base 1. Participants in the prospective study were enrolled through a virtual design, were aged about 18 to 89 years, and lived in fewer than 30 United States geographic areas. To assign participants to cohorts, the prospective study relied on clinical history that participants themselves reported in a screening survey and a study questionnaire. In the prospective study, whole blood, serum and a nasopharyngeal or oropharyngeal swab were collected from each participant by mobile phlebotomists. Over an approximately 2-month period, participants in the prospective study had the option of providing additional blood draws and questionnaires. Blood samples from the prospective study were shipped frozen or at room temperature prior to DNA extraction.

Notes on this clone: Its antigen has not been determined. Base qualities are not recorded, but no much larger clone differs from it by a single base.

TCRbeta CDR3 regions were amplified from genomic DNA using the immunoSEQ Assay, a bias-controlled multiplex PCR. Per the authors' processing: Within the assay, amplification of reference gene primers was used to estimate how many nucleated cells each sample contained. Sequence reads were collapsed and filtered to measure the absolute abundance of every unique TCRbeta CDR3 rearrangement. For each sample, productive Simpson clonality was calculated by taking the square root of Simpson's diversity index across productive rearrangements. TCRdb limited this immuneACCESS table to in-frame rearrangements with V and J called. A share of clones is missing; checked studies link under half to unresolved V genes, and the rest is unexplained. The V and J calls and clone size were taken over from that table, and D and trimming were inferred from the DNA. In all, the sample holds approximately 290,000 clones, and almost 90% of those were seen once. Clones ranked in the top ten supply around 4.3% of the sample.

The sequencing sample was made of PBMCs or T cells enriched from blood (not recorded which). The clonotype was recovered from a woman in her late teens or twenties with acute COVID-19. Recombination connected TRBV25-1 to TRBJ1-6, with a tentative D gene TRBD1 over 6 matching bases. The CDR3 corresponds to CASSEAGTRRDISPLHF. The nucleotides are TGTGCCAGCAGTGAAGCTGGGACACGGCGCGATATCTCACCCCTCCACTTT.